This is a list of T cell receptor beta chains from one sample in a study of CD8 T cells in ankylosing spondylitis. MiXCR was run by TCRdb on the 5' RACE reads, yielding one entry per CDR3 protein. The data show roughly 350,000 distinct CDR3 sequences, less than 10% seen once. The specimen sequenced was blood, either unsorted or a sorted T cell fraction (not recorded which). The receptors were sampled from a male donor with ankylosing spondylitis. Both conserved end residues are part of each CDR3. A D gene is named only where the DNA matches it firmly. Rows give clone size only sometimes, using once, few, many, or a class for an expanded clone.

J: TRBJ1-5; V: TRBV5-1; D: -; size: -; CDR3: CASSFDLNQPQHF; DNA: TGCGCCAGCAGCTTCGACCTCAATCAGCCCCAGCATTTT
J: TRBJ2-3; V: TRBV6-1; D: -; size: few; CDR3: CASISFREFDTQYF; DNA: TGTGCCAGCATCTCTTTCCGGGAGTTTGATACGCAGTATTTT
J: TRBJ2-4; V: TRBV20-1; D: TRBD2; size: once; CDR3: CSARSLAGDLAKNIQYF; DNA: TGCAGTGCCAGGTCACTAGCGGGGGATTTAGCCAAAAACATTCAGTACTTC
J: TRBJ2-7; V: TRBV28; D: -; size: few; CDR3: CASSSRRLGSYEQYF; DNA: TGTGCCAGCAGTTCACGCCGACTAGGCTCCTACGAGCAGTACTTC
J: TRBJ2-4; V: TRBV20-1; D: -; size: -; CDR3: CSASGGWFAKNIQNF; DNA: TGCAGTGCTAGTGGGGGGTGGTTTGCCAAAAACATTCAGAACTTC
J: TRBJ2-1; V: TRBV5-4; D: TRBD2; size: -; CDR3: CASSLGSGLVYNEQFF; DNA: TGTGCCAGCAGCTTGGGATCGGGACTAGTCTACAATGAGCAGTTCTTC
J: TRBJ2-1; V: TRBV12-3/TRBV12-4; D: TRBD2; size: -; CDR3: CASSDVLAGVNEQFF; DNA: TGTGCCAGCAGTGACGTACTAGCGGGAGTCAATGAGCAGTTCTTC
J: TRBJ2-1; V: TRBV12-3/TRBV12-4; D: TRBD2; size: many; CDR3: CASRVTLAGIYNEQFF; DNA: TGTGCCAGCAGAGTGACACTAGCGGGAATCTACAATGAGCAGTTCTTC
J: TRBJ1-5; V: TRBV7-2; D: -; size: many; CDR3: CASSQIAGPQHF; DNA: TGTGCCAGCAGCCAAATCGCCGGGCCCCAGCATTTT
J: TRBJ2-1; V: TRBV7-9; D: -; size: few; CDR3: CASSTVQRTAIVNEQFF; DNA: TGTGCCAGCAGCACTGTGCAAAGGACAGCTATAGTTAATGAGCAGTTCTTC
J: TRBJ2-1; V: TRBV11-2; D: -; size: few; CDR3: CASNRGLAGDPTTRFNEQFF; DNA: TGTGCCAGCAACAGGGGGCTAGCGGGAGATCCGACAACACGTTTCAATGAGCAGTTCTTC
J: TRBJ2-1; V: TRBV4-1; D: TRBD2; size: -; CDR3: CASSLDSGTSGEQFF; DNA: TGCGCCAGCAGTCTTGATTCCGGGACTAGCGGGGAACAGTTCTTC
J: TRBJ2-3; V: TRBV20-1; D: TRBD1; size: -; CDR3: CSASGDRGPSTDTQYF; DNA: TGCAGTGCTAGTGGGGACAGGGGGCCTAGCACAGATACGCAGTATTTT
J: TRBJ1-1; V: TRBV5-1; D: -; size: -; CDR3: CASSLSGRLNTEAFF; DNA: TGCGCCAGCAGCTTGTCCGGACGTTTGAACACTGAAGCTTTCTTT
J: TRBJ1-2; V: TRBV18; D: -; size: -; CDR3: CASSREAATYGYTF; DNA: TGTGCCAGTTCACGCGAGGCCGCAACCTATGGCTACACCTTC
J: TRBJ2-2; V: TRBV5-1; D: TRBD2; size: few; CDR3: CASSTGLASGGELFF; DNA: TGCGCCAGCAGCACAGGACTAGCCTCGGGCGGGGAGCTGTTTTTT
J: TRBJ2-4; V: TRBV19; D: TRBD2; size: few; CDR3: CASSTLRGSGRGNIQYF; DNA: TGTGCCAGTAGCACCCTACGGGGTAGCGGGAGGGGAAACATTCAGTACTTC
J: TRBJ2-7; V: TRBV24-1; D: TRBD1; size: few; CDR3: CATRDRDYEQYF; DNA: TGTGCCACCAGAGACAGGGACTACGAGCAGTACTTC
J: TRBJ2-2; V: TRBV6-5; D: -; size: many; CDR3: CASSYWDPGNTGELFF; DNA: TGTGCCAGCAGTTATTGGGATCCCGGGAACACCGGGGAGCTGTTTTTT
J: TRBJ2-7; V: TRBV7-2; D: -; size: once; CDR3: CASSLDQPYEQYF; DNA: TGTGCCAGCAGCTTAGACCAGCCTTACGAGCAGTACTTC
J: TRBJ2-6; V: TRBV7-2; D: -; size: -; CDR3: CASSKGSTYSTAVLTF; DNA: TGTGCCAGCAGTAAAGGGTCGACTTACTCTACGGCCGTCCTGACTTTC
J: TRBJ2-7; V: TRBV6-1; D: TRBD1; size: -; CDR3: CASRDRTGGLTYEQYF; DNA: TGTGCCAGCAGGGACAGGACAGGTGGGCTAACCTACGAGCAGTACTTC
J: TRBJ1-4; V: TRBV27; D: TRBD1; size: many; CDR3: CASSLSGTAPGELFF; DNA: TGTGCCAGCAGTTTATCCGGGACAGCCCCGGGGGAACTGTTTTTT
J: TRBJ2-2; V: TRBV24-1; D: -; size: few; CDR3: CATSDSWGTTGELFF; DNA: TGTGCCACCAGTGATTCTTGGGGAACCACCGGGGAGCTGTTTTTT
J: TRBJ2-3; V: TRBV5-1; D: -; size: many; CDR3: CASSLDGISTDTQYF; DNA: TGCGCCAGCAGCTTGGACGGGATAAGCACAGATACGCAGTATTTT
J: TRBJ2-1; V: TRBV7-2; D: -; size: -; CDR3: CASSPSGWTAVNEQFF; DNA: TGTGCCAGCAGCCCCAGCGGTTGGACAGCAGTAAATGAGCAGTTCTTC
J: TRBJ2-2; V: TRBV4-1; D: -; size: -; CDR3: CASRGPTGGTGELFF; DNA: TGCGCCAGCCGGGGGCCCACCGGGGGCACCGGGGAGCTGTTTTTT
J: TRBJ2-1; V: TRBV12-3/TRBV12-4; D: -; size: few; CDR3: CASSTEGYNEQFF; DNA: TGTGCCAGCTCCACGGAAGGATACAATGAGCAGTTCTTC
J: TRBJ1-4; V: TRBV7-2; D: -; size: few; CDR3: CASSLRGGFQNPFF; DNA: TGTGCCAGCAGCTTACGGGGGGGCTTTCAAAATCCGTTTTTT
J: TRBJ2-7; V: TRBV5-1; D: TRBD1; size: few; CDR3: CASSPGQGKKSYEQYF; DNA: TGCGCCAGCAGCCCCGGACAGGGGAAAAAATCCTACGAGCAGTACTTC
J: TRBJ2-5; V: TRBV7-9; D: -; size: -; CDR3: CASSGHSAGETQYF; DNA: TGTGCCAGCAGCGGACATTCCGCGGGGGAGACCCAGTACTTC
J: TRBJ2-2; V: TRBV27; D: -; size: -; CDR3: CASSGGSGELFF; DNA: TGTGCCAGCAGTGGGGGTTCCGGGGAGCTGTTTTTT
J: TRBJ2-7; V: TRBV20-1; D: -; size: -; CDR3: CSASTSQRQEYEQYF; DNA: TGCAGTGCTAGTACTAGCCAACGTCAGGAATACGAGCAGTACTTC
J: TRBJ2-7; V: TRBV28; D: TRBD2; size: few; CDR3: CASSSVAGAVYEQYF; DNA: TGTGCCAGCAGCTCCGTAGCGGGAGCGGTCTACGAGCAGTACTTC
J: TRBJ2-7; V: TRBV20-1; D: TRBD1; size: -; CDR3: CSAASKTGEDEQYF; DNA: TGCAGTGCAGCGAGTAAGACAGGGGAGGACGAGCAGTACTTC
J: TRBJ2-7; V: TRBV3-1; D: TRBD2; size: few; CDR3: CASSWSGTSLDEQYF; DNA: TGTGCCAGCAGTTGGAGTGGGACTAGCCTCGACGAGCAGTACTTC
J: TRBJ2-2; V: TRBV7-9; D: -; size: few; CDR3: CASSLPLRLARTGELFF; DNA: TGTGCCAGCAGCTTACCTCTCCGGCTAGCGCGGACCGGGGAGCTGTTTTTT
J: TRBJ2-7; V: TRBV4-1; D: -; size: -; CDR3: CASSQQGTYEQYF; DNA: TGCGCCAGCAGCCAACAGGGTACCTACGAGCAGTACTTC
J: TRBJ2-1; V: TRBV29-1; D: -; size: -; CDR3: CSAAESSYNEQFF; DNA: TGCAGCGCCGCGGAGTCGTCCTACAATGAGCAGTTCTTC
J: TRBJ2-3; V: TRBV29-1; D: TRBD2; size: -; CDR3: CSGGLAGEGFADTQYF; DNA: TGCAGCGGAGGCCTAGCGGGAGAAGGGTTCGCAGATACGCAGTATTTT
J: TRBJ1-2; V: TRBV4-2; D: -; size: -; CDR3: CASSQSDLEEIYGYTF; DNA: TGTGCCAGCAGCCAATCTGACTTGGAGGAAATCTATGGCTACACCTTC
J: TRBJ2-7; V: TRBV27; D: TRBD1; size: few; CDR3: CASSWTGIFYEQYF; DNA: TGTGCCAGCAGTTGGACAGGGATTTTCTACGAGCAGTACTTC
J: TRBJ1-1; V: TRBV7-2; D: -; size: many; CDR3: CASRYSLGRGPTEAFF; DNA: TGTGCCAGCAGATATTCTCTGGGACGCGGGCCCACTGAAGCTTTCTTT
J: TRBJ1-1; V: TRBV6-5; D: -; size: few; CDR3: CASSYRPKAEAFF; DNA: TGTGCCAGCAGTTACCGACCTAAGGCTGAAGCTTTCTTT
J: TRBJ2-7; V: TRBV29-1; D: -; size: -; CDR3: CSVEVDGYEQYF; DNA: TGCAGCGTCGAGGTCGACGGCTACGAGCAGTACTTC
J: TRBJ2-1; V: TRBV6-2/TRBV6-3; D: TRBD1; size: few; CDR3: CASTQTGPYNEQFF; DNA: TGTGCCAGCACCCAGACAGGGCCCTACAATGAGCAGTTCTTC
J: TRBJ1-2; V: TRBV7-8; D: TRBD1; size: few; CDR3: CASSFPRYIDRGLSGYTF; DNA: TGTGCCAGCAGCTTTCCTCGTTACATCGACAGGGGTTTAAGTGGCTACACCTTC
J: TRBJ2-3; V: TRBV29-1; D: -; size: many; CDR3: CSGERAASTDTQYF; DNA: TGCAGCGGTGAACGAGCGGCTAGCACAGATACGCAGTATTTT
J: TRBJ2-1; V: TRBV15; D: -; size: many; CDR3: CATSRGQGRGYNEQFF; DNA: TGTGCCACCAGCAGAGGCCAAGGAAGGGGCTACAATGAGCAGTTCTTC
J: TRBJ2-7; V: TRBV25-1; D: -; size: many; CDR3: CASRQQGVTYEQYF; DNA: TGTGCCAGCAGGCAACAGGGCGTCACCTACGAGCAGTACTTC
J: TRBJ1-6; V: TRBV18; D: -; size: -; CDR3: CASSPNGQLGSPLHF; DNA: TGTGCCAGCTCACCCAACGGACAGTTGGGTTCACCCCTCCACTTT
J: TRBJ1-1; V: TRBV9; D: -; size: few; CDR3: CASSVGYSWTEAFF; DNA: TGTGCCAGCAGCGTAGGGTATAGCTGGACTGAAGCTTTCTTT
J: TRBJ1-2; V: TRBV7-8; D: TRBD1; size: -; CDR3: CASSTFQGGNYGYTF; DNA: TGTGCCAGCAGCACGTTCCAGGGGGGAAACTATGGCTACACCTTC
J: TRBJ2-1; V: TRBV20-1; D: -; size: few; CDR3: CSAVRQSSYNEQFF; DNA: TGCAGTGCAGTCCGGCAGAGCTCCTACAATGAGCAGTTCTTC
J: TRBJ2-1; V: TRBV7-2; D: -; size: -; CDR3: CASSLSSGHNEQFF; DNA: TGTGCCAGCAGCTTAAGCAGCGGCCACAATGAGCAGTTCTTC
J: TRBJ2-3; V: TRBV29-1; D: TRBD1; size: few; CDR3: CSVDGQGASTDTQYF; DNA: TGCAGCGTTGATGGACAGGGGGCGAGCACAGATACGCAGTATTTT
J: TRBJ1-2; V: TRBV12-3/TRBV12-4; D: TRBD1; size: -; CDR3: CASSPGGAYGYTF; DNA: TGTGCCAGCAGCCCAGGGGGGGCCTATGGCTACACCTTC
J: TRBJ2-1; V: TRBV7-8; D: -; size: few; CDR3: CASSLGSGGLYNEQFF; DNA: TGTGCCAGCAGCTTAGGTTCGGGCGGCCTCTACAATGAGCAGTTCTTC
J: TRBJ2-1; V: TRBV3-1; D: -; size: few; CDR3: CASSQGANAWEQFF; DNA: TGTGCCAGCAGCCAAGGAGCTAACGCCTGGGAGCAGTTCTTC
J: TRBJ2-1; V: TRBV4-3; D: TRBD1; size: many; CDR3: CASSQGQGFYNEQFF; DNA: TGCGCCAGCAGCCAGGGACAGGGGTTTTACAATGAGCAGTTCTTC